Below, 2 T cell receptor beta chains from the same sample are listed, as sequenced in a study of T cell responses to AZD1222 COVID-19 vaccine. Method: immunoSEQ multiplex PCR; TCRdb's copy keeps in-frame clones and lacks some. The repertoire holds 150,000 to 180,000 clones, with 88% as singletons. The material sequenced was peripheral blood, taken on day 0 of AZD1222 vaccination. The receptors shown here come from an adult in good health.

CDR3 in amino acids: CASSDLLAGGQETQYF. The CDR3 region has the DNA TGTGCCAGCAGCGACCTACTAGCGGGGGGGCAAGAGACCCAGTACTTC. V is TRBV5-5 and J is TRBJ2-5, with 13 nucleotides matching TRBD2. J gave up 2 bases and V 4 bases, and 5 bases lay outside the gene matches. Germline V gene lookup returns CDR1 SGHKS and CDR2 YYEKEE (reference sequence). The CDR3 sequence is 16 residues long.

The rearrangement links TRBV14 to TRBJ1-2, with TRBD1 matching 7 bases. CDR3 size: 13 residues. V lost 4 bases, J lost 7 bases, and 6 bases stayed unmatched. The germline V gene has CDR1 SGHDN and CDR2 FVKESK. In DNA form, the CDR3 reads TGTGCCAGCAGCCCTAGACAGGGAGGTGGCTACACCTTC. Translating it yields CASSPRQGGGYTF.